The clone carrying this TCR beta chain was seen at least ten times. The antigen is not known. This specimen belongs to a study of regulatory T cells in long-lasting Graves disease. Regarding the study as a whole: Results may be inaccurate due to the small sample size.

With iRepertoire HTBI primers and Arm-PCR of CDR3 regions, TCR beta libraries were built. TCRdb re-called the multiplex PCR reads through MiXCR, storing one row per CDR3 protein. Of just over 600,000 distinct CDR3 sequences in the sample, approximately 15% were seen once. The germline CDR1 and CDR2 sequences are LNHDA and SQIVND (reference sequence). With V trimmed by 3 bases and J by 2 bases, 4 bases remained unmatched. The CDR3 loop spans 15 amino acids. As for time point: newly diagnosed GD, antithyroid drugs for less than 3 months. The authors made the TCR library using RNA they extracted from PBMCs. The sample was also reused in another study, on T cells in Graves' hyperthyroidism and ophthalmopathy. Per that paper: A set of HTBI primers served as the primers for a first-round RT-PCR of the TCR CDR3.

The starting material was peripheral blood mononuclear cells (PBMCs), obtained at new diagnosis, from a patient treated with antithyroid drugs. This TCR was recovered from a woman aged 25-40 years with Graves disease. This chain links TRBV19 with TRBJ1-5, with 7 bases aligning to TRBD1. The chain's CDR3 is CASSMGQTRNQPQHF. CDR3 nucleotide sequence: TGTGCCAGTAGTATGGGACAGACTCGCAATCAGCCCCAGCATTTT.